This T cell receptor beta chain stems from a study of shared clonotypes between healthy human individuals. Clones were read by immunoSEQ multiplex PCR, and TCRdb kept only the in-frame ones, dropping some. The sample has around 940,000 clones, around 80% seen once. Germline V gene data show CDR1 as LNHDA and CDR2 as SQIVND (reference sequence). CDR3 length: 12 residues. V dropped 7 bases and J dropped 4 bases, with 10 bases sitting between them. The chain has TRBV19 and TRBJ1-2; no firm D call. The sequence derives from a man younger than 30 in good health. Material: memory CD4+ T cells sorted from blood. The subset denotes: CD45RA-negative fraction. The CDR3 DNA sequence: TGTGCCAGTAAACAGACGGCCTATGGCTACACCTTC. Protein: CASKQTAYGYTF. Full variable domain (outside the CDR3, taken from reference TRBV19 and TRBJ1-2): DGGITQSPKYLFRKEGQNVTLSCEQNLNHDAMYWYRQDPGQGLRLIYYSQIVNDFQKGDIAEGYSVSREKKESFPLTVTSAQKNPTAFYLCASKQTAYGYTFGSGTRLTVV.